This T cell receptor (beta chain) is from a study of Graves' ophthalmopathy and Graves' hyperthyroidism. With V trimmed by 2 bases and J by 2 bases, 6 bases remained unmatched. This CDR3 spans 15 amino acids. Looked up from germline, CDR1 is MGHRA and CDR2 is YSYEKL. Scientists amplified the TCR beta CDR3 regions from RNA transcripts. First-round RT-PCR relied on HTBI primers, and a second-round multiplex PCR came next. TCRdb reprocessed the multiplex PCR reads with MiXCR, giving one entry per CDR3 protein. The data show more than 1,000,000 distinct CDR3 sequences, about 40% seen once. The V and J genes are TRBV4-1 and TRBJ2-7, with 7 nucleotides matching TRBD1. The clonotype was recovered from an adult man with Graves' hyperthyroidism. Sequenced: peripheral blood or thyroid tissue (not recorded which). The CDR3 loop reads CASSQPDRATYEQYF. The DNA of the CDR3 is TGCGCCAGCAGCCAACCTGACAGGGCGACCTACGAGCAGTACTTC.